Shown below are 15 T cell receptor beta chains from a single sample sequenced in a study of blood T cell repertoires in COVID-19. Generated by immunoSEQ multiplex PCR, the TCRdb table keeps only in-frame clones and is missing some. This table has around 97,000 clones, around nine tenths appearing once. The specimen was peripheral blood. The receptors were sampled from a human donor in a cohort sampled during active COVID-19.

The chain is built from TRBV15 and TRBJ2-1; 7 bases are shared with TRBD2. The CDR3 totals 17 residues. Germline V CDR1 and CDR2: LNHNV, YYDKDF (reference sequence). V gave up 3 bases and J gave up 0 bases; unmatched junction bases: 8. In DNA, the CDR3 is TGTGCCACCAGCAGGGGCAGAGCGGGGAGCTCCTACAATGAGCAGTTCTTC. Its translation: CATSRGRAGSSYNEQFF.

V gene TRBV11-3 combines with J gene TRBJ2-3, with 8 bases identical to TRBD1. The CDR3 extends over 15 amino acids. Germline CDR1 is SGHNT and CDR2 is YENEEA. V was pared by 5 bases and J by 2 bases, with 6 bases of the junction left unmatched. This CDR3 reads CASSHRTGSTDTQYF. CDR3 in DNA: TGTGCCAGCAGCCACAGGACAGGGTCCACAGATACGCAGTATTTT.

V and J are TRBV11-2 and TRBJ2-5, with TRBD2 matching over 11 bases. CDR1 SGHAT and CDR2 FQNNGV come from the germline V gene. Trimming cost V 2 bases and J 5 bases; bases outside gene matches: 4. The CDR3 loop spans 15 amino acids. The CDR3 region is CASSLILAGEETQYF. For the CDR3, the DNA is TGTGCCAGCAGCTTAATACTAGCGGGAGAGGAGACCCAGTACTTC.

The chain recombines TRBV13 with TRBJ1-1; 8 bases align to TRBD1. The V gene end was trimmed by 7 bases and the J gene end by 1 base; junction bases not matched to a gene: 14. Per the germline V gene, CDR1 is PRHDT and CDR2 is FYEKMQ (reference sequence). CDR3 length equals 17 residues. CDR3 region: CASILRGPGGANTEAFF. The CDR3 DNA reads TGTGCCAGCATCCTCAGGGGGCCAGGAGGAGCGAACACTGAAGCTTTCTTT.

The chain links TRBV5-4 to TRBJ2-5, with 11 bases identical to TRBD1. The germline gives CDR1 SGHNT, CDR2 YYREEE (reference sequence). This CDR3 spans 14 amino acids. V shed 2 bases, J shed 7 bases, and the junction held 4 bases outside the gene matches. In nucleotides, the CDR3 is TGTGCCAGCAGCTTAGCCGGGACAGGGGGGACCCAGTACTTC. Translated: CASSLAGTGGTQYF.

V and J are TRBV27 and TRBJ2-2; 10 bases line up with TRBD1. Germline V gives CDR1 MNHEY, CDR2 SMNVEV (reference sequence). CDR3 length: 15 amino acids. The junction had 6 bases not matched to a gene; V was cut back by 6 bases and J by 5 bases. This CDR3 reads CASSLGTGVTGELFF. In DNA form, the CDR3 reads TGTGCCAGCAGCCTCGGGACAGGGGTGACCGGGGAGCTGTTTTTT.

The gene calls are TRBV21-1 and TRBJ2-7; the table's TRBD1 call for D was not verified on the DNA. TRBV21-1 is labeled a pseudogene. The CDR3 extends over 15 amino acids. Here the CDR3 DNA reads TGTGCCAGCAGCGCCACCGGGACAGCCGTCTACGAGCAGTACTTC. Protein: CASSATGTAVYEQYF.

The chain joins TRBV6-1 to TRBJ2-7, with 12 positions matching TRBD2. CDR3 size: 15 residues. The germline V gene has CDR1 MNHNS and CDR2 SASEGT. After removal of 0 bases from V and 11 bases from J, the junction contained 8 bases not matched to a gene. The DNA for the CDR3 is TGTGCCAGCAGTGAAGCGTCGACTAGCGGGAGAAGCGAGTACTTC. Protein sequence: CASSEASTSGRSEYF.

The chain uses TRBV9 and TRBJ1-1, with D hard to call. V dropped 4 bases and J dropped 5 bases, with 9 bases sitting between them. Germline V gene sequence: CDR1 SGDLS, CDR2 YYNGEE. The CDR3 runs to 12 residues. CDR3 in DNA: TGTGCCAGCAGCAGAAGGGAGACTGAAGCTTTCTTT. Encoded protein: CASSRRETEAFF.

CDR3 protein: CASSPGTSVGEQYF. The CDR3 coding sequence is TGTGCCAGCAGTCCCGGGACTAGCGTGGGGGAGCAGTACTTC. The chain recombines TRBV6-5 with TRBJ2-7; 10 bases match TRBD2. Germline V gene lookup returns CDR1 MNHEY and CDR2 SVGAGI. V lost 5 bases, J lost 7 bases, and 8 bases stayed unmatched. There are 14 residues in the CDR3.

The chain employs TRBV10-3 and TRBJ1-1; D might be TRBD1 (5 bases). The germline V and J ends were trimmed by 3 bases and 1 base, with 9 bases remaining between them. In germline, CDR1 is ENHRY, CDR2 SYGVKD. The CDR3 spans 14 residues. CDR3 coding DNA: TGTGCCATCAGTGACAGGGCTCAGAACACTGAAGCTTTCTTT. Encoded protein: CAISDRAQNTEAFF.

The rearrangement joins TRBV3-1 (or the pseudogene TRBV3-2) to TRBJ1-4; TRBD1 is a possible D gene (5 bases). Germline values: CDR1 LGHDT, CDR2 YNNKEL (reference sequence). With 1 base removed from V and 9 bases from J, the gap between germline ends came to 15 bases. The CDR3 covers 15 residues. The CDR3 sequence: CASSQAAGEIKKLFF. The DNA for the CDR3 is TGTGCCAGCAGCCAAGCAGCGGGGGAAATTAAAAAACTGTTTTTT.

The rearrangement links TRBV6-2 or TRBV6-3 to TRBJ1-2, with 10 nucleotides matching TRBD1. From germline, CDR1 is MNHEY and CDR2 SVGEGT. This CDR3 spans 14 amino acids. J lost 6 bases, V lost 6 bases, and 7 bases had no gene match. CDR3: CASSPGTGEDGYTF. The CDR3, as DNA: TGTGCCAGCAGCCCCGGGACAGGGGAGGATGGCTACACCTTC.

The chain links TRBV5-4 to TRBJ2-7; 7 positions agree with TRBD1. The ends lost 4 bases at V and 4 bases at J; junction bases unmatched: 2. Germline V gene lookup returns CDR1 SGHNT and CDR2 YYREEE (reference sequence). The CDR3 consists of 12 residues. The CDR3: CASSLDRYEQYF. The CDR3, as DNA: TGTGCCAGCAGCCTGGACAGGTACGAGCAGTACTTC.

The chain recombines TRBV10-3 with TRBJ1-2; unclear D gene. The length of the CDR3 is 14 residues. The V end was cut by 8 bases, the J end by 1 base, with 14 bases between. The germline V gene encodes CDR1 ENHRY and CDR2 SYGVKD. Here the CDR3 reads CAILNETGNYGYTF. The CDR3 DNA sequence: TGTGCCATCCTTAACGAGACGGGTAACTATGGCTACACCTTC.